Included here is one T cell receptor beta chain sequence, with context. The entry originates in a study of blood T cell repertoires in COVID-19. Background on the study: Sample material is recorded as cDNA or gDNA derived from T cells, B-cell-depleted T cells, or PBMCs.

Participant ages covered roughly 18 to 89 years across around 22 US areas. Each participant's cohort was designated according to participant-reported clinical history. Exposed participants encountered a COVID-19 case during the 2 weeks preceding study entry. Generated by immunoSEQ multiplex PCR, the TCRdb table keeps only in-frame clones and is missing some. The sample lists about 260,000 clones; 80% to 90% were seen once. Sequenced material: PBMCs or T cells enriched from blood (not recorded which). The TCR originated in a man between 50 and 59 years old who had been exposed to COVID-19.

Written as DNA, the CDR3 is TGTGCCAGCAGGCGACAGGGCAACAGCTACGAGCAGTACTTC. It yields the protein CASRRQGNSYEQYF. This chain links TRBV6-5 with TRBJ2-7; 7 bases agree with TRBD1. Germline V gives CDR1 MNHEY, CDR2 SVGAGI. Trimming at V came to 6 bases and at J to 3 bases, leaving 8 bases not matched to a gene. The CDR3 has 14 amino acids.